This T cell receptor (beta chain) came from a study of control samples from healthy donors and cancer patients. This CDR3 is 14 amino acids long. CDR1 SNHLY and CDR2 FYNNEI come from the germline V gene. V gave up 4 bases and J gave up 7 bases, with 16 bases separating them. Sequenced by immunoSEQ multiplex PCR; TCRdb stores in-frame clones only, minus some. The table records under 150,000 clones, roughly nine tenths of them present only once. V is TRBV2 and J is TRBJ1-1; D is possibly TRBD1 (6 bases). The sequenced sample was blood. The origin of this receptor is a woman younger than 45 in good health. The CDR3 DNA is TGTGCCAGCAGTGGAAGTAGGGGGTGGGGTGAAGCTTTCTTT. Translated, it gives CASSGSRGWGEAFF.